This T cell receptor beta chain was retrieved from a study of shared clonotypes between healthy human individuals (dated by TCRdb to the early 2020s). General notes on the study: The cohort included a few men and two women between 18 and 49 years of age. Per donor, three plates each were used for CD4 naive and CD4 memory, two for CD8 naive, and one for CD8 memory. The study deeply sequenced blood TCR repertoires of several healthy adults to estimate repertoire size and the extent of clonotype sharing between individuals. To increase sequencing depth and limit assay-specific biases, TCR repertoire library preparation and sequencing were carried out by different laboratories using diverse techniques. Per donor, leukapheresis produced somewhere between about 0.85 and 10 billion PBMCs.

General study outcomes and caveats: Compared with non-shared clonotypes, clonotypes shared by all four sorted-subset donors had higher generation probabilities. Because the study included only a small number of donors, the genetic and exposure-history diversity represented was limited. Pairwise subsampling led to the expectation that sequencing depth would affect the degree of clonotype sharing among donors. Naive subsets generally had larger estimated clonotype richness than memory subsets did. Sampling was restricted to blood, and TCR repertoires in tissue are likely to differ from TCR repertoires in blood. Even with the large sequencing depth, rarefaction of the sorted-subset datasets indicated that sequencing was incomplete. When a handful of donors were compared, the shared fraction of clonotypes was about 5% for naive CD4, 3.5% for naive CD8, 2.3% for memory CD4, and less than 0.45% for memory CD8.

A note on this clone: Which antigen it targets is not known. Per-base quality was not reported, and no clone a single base away is much larger than it.

Using the deep immunoSEQ assay, TCR CDR3 regions were amplified from genomic DNA by multiplex PCR. For each cell subset, the extracted genomic DNA was distributed evenly across all wells of several immunoSEQ 96-well plates, and each plate served as one replicate. For sorted subsets, roughly 190 ng of genomic DNA, equivalent to roughly 30,000 T cell genomes, went into each replicate PCR. Purified libraries were quantified with a Qubit 3.0 fluorometer, sized on a Bioanalyzer 2100, and re-quantified with the KAPA Library Quantification kit. Each immunoSEQ 96-well plate was sequenced on its own single-read 150-cycle Illumina NextSeq 550 flow cell. The authors' analysis ran thus. Because the immunoSEQ output included only junctional sequences and no quality scores, the filtering could not be the same as the filtering used for full-length reads. Sequences were annotated with PyIR, a Python wrapper for IgBLAST v1.9, using IMGT germline references to assign V/J genes and CDR3. Reads with weak V/J assignments (E-value above 1e-6), missing CDR3, stop codons, out-of-frame junctions, or ambiguous translated residues were removed. A V3J clonotype was defined by an identical inferred V gene, J gene, and CDR3 amino acid sequence. Percentage overlap between repertoires was calculated by dividing the number of shared unique clonotypes by the size of the smaller repertoire. Repertoire richness was assessed with RTK rarefaction, the Chao1 estimator, and Recon v2.1 estimates of unobserved clonotypes. Generation probabilities for all TCRbeta clonotypes obtained by the gDNA method from a handful of donors were computed using OLGA. TCRdb retrieved this table from immuneACCESS and kept in-frame rearrangements only. Not all clones are present; in checked studies, unresolved V genes account for under half, and no reason is known for the remainder. V and J calls and clone size are copied from that table; D and trimming were computed from the DNA. This sample holds approximately 2.3 million clones; approximately 93% were observed only once. About 0.39% of the sample is in the top ten clones.

At the junction V is shortened by 6 bases and J by 3 bases; bases outside the gene matches: 7. From the cysteine through the phenylalanine, the CDR3 covers 14 amino acids. Just CDR3 DNA is preserved here, 42 bases in frame from base 1. CDR1 and CDR2 (SQVTM, ANQGSEA) derive from the germline V gene. Donors were healthy HIV-negative adults with no recently reported acute infections or vaccinations. Every donor was a Caucasian adult living in Nashville, Tennessee, USA. Magnetic negative selection was used to enrich CD4+ T cells, after which naive cells were positively selected on CD45RA and the negative fraction became the memory subset. Blood was obtained by leukapheresis, after which PBMCs were separated by Ficoll-Histopaque density gradient centrifugation and cryopreserved in liquid nitrogen vapor phase. Purity and quantity of every magnetically sorted T cell population were checked by analytical flow cytometry. Each sorted fraction had its genomic DNA isolated and then quantified by UV absorbance on a Nanodrop 2000c.

The rearrangement joined TRBV29-1 to TRBJ2-1, with 8 bases aligning to TRBD2. The sample comprised naive CD4+ T cells from PBMCs. Sample cell subset or site, as interpreted from the label and publication: CD45RA+ positively selected. The source of this sequence is a man aged 18 to 29 in good health. Some clones in this sample may be carry-over from other donors' samples. The CDR3 protein is CSVRGRGDYNEQFF. The DNA sequence is TGCAGCGTCCGCGGGCGGGGGGACTACAATGAGCAGTTCTTC.